The following is a T cell receptor beta chain sequence with its context. The antigen is undetermined. The PCR ran on 60 Vbeta and 13 Jbeta primers. The table came from immunoSEQ multiplex PCR; TCRdb's copy has only in-frame clones and leaves some out. The table shows around 150,000 clones, with around 80% occurring only once. This sample is drawn from a study of cytomegalovirus exposure and HLA in healthy donors. Study-level results: In an earlier analysis, in some 540 donors, most V segments appeared productive either ~87% or ~30% of the time. Available immune exposure information covered CMV serostatus only. Analyses of presence/absence relied on an assumption of roughly uniform sequencing depth across donors.

The length of the CDR3 is 14 residues. V lost 2 bases and J lost 6; bases outside the gene matches: 3. The germline CDR1 and CDR2 sequences are SGHTA and FQGTGA. The sequence was collected from a human donor in good health. Sequences were obtained from PBMCs. J is TRBJ2-1 and V is TRBV7-3, with 8 positions matching TRBD2. CDR3 in DNA: TGTGCCAGCAGCTTAGCGGGGGGTATCAATGAGCAGTTCTTC. It is translated as CASSLAGGINEQFF.